One sample yielded the 30 T cell receptor beta chains listed below, sequenced in a study of CD8 T cells in Susac syndrome. With random hexamers, roughly 0.5 to 1 ug RNA was reverse transcribed. TCRdb re-analysed the immunoSEQ multiplex PCR reads in MiXCR, keeping a single row per CDR3 protein. The repertoire holds approximately 210,000 distinct CDR3 sequences, with 94% as singletons. The sequenced sample consisted of CD4+ T cells from PBMCs. All receptors derive from a human donor with Susac syndrome.

The J gene is TRBJ2-3, the V gene TRBV4-2; D perhaps matches TRBD2 (6 bases). The length of the CDR3 is 13 residues. Per germline, CDR1 LGHNA and CDR2 YNFKEQ. Trimming stripped 2 bases from V and 6 bases from J, with 9 bases between. CDR3 amino acids: CASSQRGMDTQYF. CDR3 bases: TGTGCCAGCAGCCAACGGGGGATGGATACGCAGTATTTT.

The chain uses TRBV27 and TRBJ2-7; D call uncertain. Germline V gene sequence: CDR1 MNHEY, CDR2 SMNVEV (reference sequence). This CDR3 is built from 13 residues. V gave up 6 bases and J gave up 6 bases, with 15 bases separating them. CDR3 bases: TGTGCCAGCAGCCCGTCGGTAGGTCGCGAGCAGTACTTC. Amino acids: CASSPSVGREQYF.

The gene calls are TRBV3-1 and TRBJ2-1, with 9 bases matching TRBD1. Germline CDR1 reads LGHDT; CDR2 reads YNNKEL (reference sequence). The CDR3 contains 15 residues. J lost 6 bases, V lost 0 bases, and 3 bases had no gene match. CDR3 amino acids: CASSQEHRGLNEQFF. In DNA, the CDR3 is TGTGCCAGCAGCCAAGAACACAGGGGGCTCAATGAGCAGTTCTTC.

J is TRBJ1-1 and V is TRBV30, with D uncertain. With 0 bases removed from V and 5 bases from J, the gap between germline ends came to 7 bases. CDR1 is GTSNPN, CDR2 SVGIG, per germline (reference sequence). This CDR3 region has 12 residues. The CDR3 reads CAWSVHTTEAFF. CDR3 sequence (DNA): TGTGCCTGGAGTGTACATACAACTGAAGCTTTCTTT.

The genes are TRBV11-1 and TRBJ2-7; D is perhaps TRBD1 or TRBD2 (6 bases each). The V and J ends lost 5 bases and 4 bases respectively, with 21 bases between them. Germline V lookup: CDR1 SGHAT, CDR2 FQDESV (reference sequence). The CDR3 is 16 residues long. The CDR3 bases are TGTGCCAGCAGCCTGTCGGACGCCCGGAGGGGGTACGAGCAGTACTTC. It translates to CASSLSDARRGYEQYF.

This chain links TRBV6-5 with TRBJ1-4; D call uncertain. The length of the CDR3 is 13 residues. V lost 4 bases to trimming and J lost 6 bases, with 9 bases between them. Germline CDR1 MNHEY, CDR2 SVGAGI. CDR3 in amino acids: CASSSSLDEKLFF. The CDR3 DNA reads as TGTGCCAGCAGTTCCTCGTTGGATGAAAAACTGTTTTTT.

The chain uses TRBV20-1 and TRBJ2-3; TRBD2 aligns across 9 bases. The CDR3 sequence is 15 residues long. CDR1 and CDR2 from the germline V gene are DFQATT and SNEGSKA (reference sequence). Trimming took 1 base from V and 5 from J; bases not matched to a gene: 7. The CDR3 spells CSARGLAGRIDTQYF. DNA of the CDR3: TGCAGTGCTAGAGGCCTAGCGGGACGAATAGATACGCAGTATTTT.

This sequence joins TRBV3-1 and TRBJ2-7; the D gene could be TRBD1 or TRBD2 (6 bases each). Trimming took off 3 bases at V and 9 bases at J, with 12 bases between the two ends. The germline V gene encodes CDR1 LGHDT and CDR2 YNNKEL (reference sequence). This CDR3 is 12 amino acids long. The CDR3 spells CASSQIQGGQYF. In DNA form, the CDR3 reads TGTGCCAGCAGCCAGATACAGGGAGGGCAGTACTTC.

The chain links TRBV5-6 to TRBJ1-6, with 11 bases that match TRBD1. The germline V gene encodes CDR1 SGHDT and CDR2 YYEEEE. The CDR3 extends over 18 amino acids. With V trimmed by 6 bases and J by 1 base, 9 bases remained unmatched. CDR3 DNA: TGTGCCAGCACCGCGCGAGGACAGGGGGCGTCCTATAATTCACCCCTCCACTTT. This codes for CASTARGQGASYNSPLHF.

The chain employs TRBV7-3 and TRBJ1-6; tentative D call: TRBD1 (5 bases). CDR1 SGHTA and CDR2 FQGTGA come from the germline V gene. This CDR3 has 15 residues. V was pared by 4 bases and J by 7 bases, with 14 bases between. The CDR3 reads CASSSHGGSNSPLHF. CDR3 DNA sequence: TGTGCCAGCAGCTCGCATGGGGGGTCGAATTCACCCCTCCACTTT.

This clonotype was detected once. V gene TRBV18 combines with J gene TRBJ1-1; unclear D gene. V was cut by 1 base and J by 2 bases, with 11 bases left in between. The germline CDR1 and CDR2 sequences are KGHSH and LQKENI. The CDR3 totals 15 residues. The CDR3 loop reads CASSPLMADNTEAFF. The CDR3 region has the DNA TGTGCCAGCTCACCACTGATGGCAGATAACACTGAAGCTTTCTTT. The full variable domain, in which reference TRBV18 and TRBJ1-1 provide the parts outside the CDR3, is NAGVMQNPRHLVRRRGQEARLRCSPMKGHSHVYWYRQLPEEGLKFMVYLQKENIIDESGMPKERFSAEFPKEGPSILRIQQVVRGDSAAYFCASSPLMADNTEAFFGQGTRLTVV.

The chain has TRBV12-3 or TRBV12-4 and TRBJ2-1, with TRBD1 matching over 7 bases. Losses at the gene ends were 0 bases for V and 3 bases for J; bases not matched to a gene: 5. This CDR3 comprises 16 residues. CDR3 loop: CASSLAWQGVYNEQFF. The DNA of the CDR3 is TGTGCCAGCAGTTTAGCATGGCAGGGGGTCTACAATGAGCAGTTCTTC.

J is TRBJ1-1 and V is TRBV30; D is possibly TRBD1 (6 bases). The CDR3 contains 14 residues. V lost 0 bases to trimming and J lost 5 bases, with 13 bases between them. Germline CDR1 reads GTSNPN; CDR2 reads SVGIG (reference sequence). The CDR3 loop reads CAWSVGEGGTEAFF. The CDR3 DNA reads as TGTGCCTGGAGTGTAGGGGAAGGGGGAACTGAAGCTTTCTTT.

The V gene is TRBV5-1, the J gene TRBJ2-7; 7 nucleotides agree with TRBD1. This CDR3 has 13 residues. The V and J ends lost 4 bases and 5 bases, in that order; junction bases with no gene match: 6. CDR1 and CDR2 from the germline V gene are SGHRS and YFSETQ. In DNA form, the CDR3 reads TGCGCCAGCAGCCCAGACAGGGCGCACGAGCAGTACTTC. As protein: CASSPDRAHEQYF.

The rearrangement uses TRBV15 and TRBJ1-4, with 7 bases that match TRBD1. The germline CDR1 and CDR2 sequences are LNHNV and YYDKDF (reference sequence). This CDR3 region has 15 residues. V gave up 4 bases and J gave up 5 bases; unmatched junction bases: 7. CDR3 in DNA: TGTGCCACCAGCACTCCGGGACAGTCGAATGAAAAACTGTTTTTT. Amino acid sequence: CATSTPGQSNEKLFF.

This chain links TRBV9 with TRBJ2-4; TRBD1 aligns across 7 bases. Trimming took 3 bases from V and 8 from J; bases not matched to a gene: 8. The CDR3 runs to 14 residues. Per the germline V gene, CDR1 is SGDLS and CDR2 is YYNGEE. The CDR3 bases are TGTGCCAGCAGCGAAGGGACAGAGTCAGACATTCAGTACTTC. As protein: CASSEGTESDIQYF.

V usage is TRBV7-9 and J usage is TRBJ2-1; D remains ambiguous. Trimming cost V 7 bases and J 8 bases, with 3 bases left between them. The germline gives CDR1 SEHNR, CDR2 FQNEAQ (reference sequence). This CDR3 spans 9 amino acids. CDR3 DNA: TGTGCCAGCAAAGATGAGCAGTTCTTC. It codes for CASKDEQFF. The variable domain in full, completed from reference TRBV7-9 and TRBJ2-1, reads DTGVSQNPRHKITKRGQNVTFRCDPISEHNRLYWYRQTLGQGPEFLTYFQNEAQLEKSRLLSDRFSAERPKGSFSTLEIQRTEQGDSAMYLCASKDEQFFGPGTRLTVL.

The V and J genes are TRBV20-1 and TRBJ2-7, with TRBD2 matching 8 bases. The germline V gene encodes CDR1 DFQATT and CDR2 SNEGSKA (reference sequence). The V segment lost 3 bases and the J segment 10 bases; nucleotides outside the gene matches: 8. There are 12 residues in the CDR3. Written as DNA, the CDR3 is TGCAGTGCTAGCGGGGGGGCCGCTGGACAGTACTTC. Protein product: CSASGGAAGQYF.

The chain links TRBV29-1 to TRBJ1-2; 10 bases are shared with TRBD1. Germline CDR1 and CDR2: SQVTM and ANQGSEA. The CDR3 totals 14 residues. Trimming at V came to 1 base and at J to 4 bases, leaving 3 bases not matched to a gene. CDR3 DNA sequence: TGCAGCGTTGAAGGGCGACAGGGGGCCTATGGCTACACCTTC. This encodes CSVEGRQGAYGYTF.

V is TRBV27 and J is TRBJ1-1; 9 bases match TRBD1. V lost 5 bases, J lost 4 bases, and 5 bases stayed unmatched. This CDR3 has 14 amino acids. Germline CDR1 reads MNHEY; CDR2 reads SMNVEV (reference sequence). CDR3 nucleotides: TGTGCCAGCAGTGCGGACAGGGGTGCCACTGAAGCTTTCTTT. It yields the protein CASSADRGATEAFF.

Concerning this clonotype: Compared with germline, one end of the junction differs, possibly owing to a read error. DNA for the CDR3: TGCGCCAGCACCTTGCGGGGGCTAGACACTGAAGCTTTCTTT. Protein product: CASTLRGLDTEAFF. V usage is TRBV5-1 and J usage is TRBJ1-1; the D gene is possibly TRBD1 (6 bases). The CDR3 runs to 14 residues. CDR1 SGHRS and CDR2 YFSETQ come from the germline V gene.

This chain connects TRBV20-1 to TRBJ1-5; possibly TRBD1 for D (5 bases). This CDR3 has 16 amino acids. Trimming took 0 bases from V and 5 from J, leaving 17 bases between them. CDR1 and CDR2 from the germline V gene are DFQATT and SNEGSKA (reference sequence). The DNA of the CDR3 is TGCAGTGCTAGAGATGTCGGAGGCAGGGAGGATCAGCCCCAGCATTTT. It specifies CSARDVGGREDQPQHF.

The V gene is TRBV5-1, the J gene TRBJ2-1; D gene unclear. The CDR3 extends over 14 amino acids. The germline V and J ends were trimmed by 3 bases and 8 bases, with 15 bases remaining between them. Germline CDR1 SGHRS, CDR2 YFSETQ. CDR3 bases: TGCGCCAGCAGCTCCTTAGTGACACGGGATGAGCAGTTCTTC. Residues: CASSSLVTRDEQFF. Complete variable domain (other parts from reference TRBV5-1 and TRBJ2-1): KAGVTQTPRYLIKTRGQQVTLSCSPISGHRSVSWYQQTPGQGLQFLFEYFSETQRNKGNFPGRFSGRQFSNSRSEMNVSTLELGDSALYLCASSSLVTRDEQFFGPGTRLTVL.

V is TRBV29-1 and J is TRBJ2-1, with 12 bases matching TRBD2. Germline trimming cut 1 base from V and 4 bases from J; bases unmatched to any gene: 2. The germline gives CDR1 SQVTM, CDR2 ANQGSEA. The length of the CDR3 is 15 residues. CDR3 in amino acids: CSVEGTSGGYNEQFF. As DNA, the CDR3 is TGCAGCGTTGAAGGTACTAGCGGGGGGTACAATGAGCAGTTCTTC.

This clonotype has a single count. The gene calls are TRBV12-3 or TRBV12-4 and TRBJ1-1, with D possibly matching TRBD1 (6 bases). The germline V and J ends were trimmed by 7 bases and 10 bases, with 28 bases remaining between them. The CDR3 has 16 amino acids. CDR3 sequence (DNA): TGTGCCAGCACACATTCGGCGCAGGGAAGGGGGGAGGGAGCTTTCTTT. This codes for CASTHSAQGRGEGAFF.

The chain joins TRBV12-3 or TRBV12-4 to TRBJ2-7; D unresolved. Trimming took off 4 bases at V and 7 bases at J, with 14 bases between the two ends. The length of the CDR3 is 13 residues. This chain's CDR3 is CASSSGWQPEQYF. Here the CDR3 DNA reads TGTGCCAGCAGTTCCGGGTGGCAGCCAGAGCAGTACTTC.

V is TRBV9 and J is TRBJ1-1, with 8 nucleotides matching TRBD1. The germline V gene encodes CDR1 SGDLS and CDR2 YYNGEE. This CDR3 contains 12 residues. V gave up 3 bases and J gave up 7 bases; unmatched junction bases: 2. The CDR3 DNA follows: TGTGCCAGCAGCGCAGACAGGGGTGAAGCTTTCTTT. It codes for CASSADRGEAFF.

This chain joins TRBV20-1 and TRBJ2-5; 9 nucleotides match TRBD1. The length of the CDR3 is 14 residues. Losses at the gene ends were 2 bases for V and 4 bases for J; bases not matched to a gene: 5. Germline V lookup: CDR1 DFQATT, CDR2 SNEGSKA (reference sequence). CDR3 sequence: CSARLTGGRETQYF. DNA for the CDR3: TGCAGTGCTAGACTCACAGGGGGCAGAGAGACCCAGTACTTC.

To note about this clonotype: One junction end does not reproduce the germline sequence, and a read error may be involved. V gene TRBV3-1 combines with J gene TRBJ2-1, with a possible D match to TRBD2 (6 bases). CDR3 length: 14 residues. In germline, CDR1 is LGHDT, CDR2 YNNKEL (reference sequence). This CDR3 is CASSHRDSYTEQFF. The CDR3 DNA reads as TGTGCCAGCAGCCACCGGGACTCGTACACTGAGCAGTTCTTC.

The CDR3, as DNA: TGTGCCAGCAGTTTAGCAGGGGGCCTAAGAGGGGATCAGCCCCAGCATTTT. It translates to CASSLAGGLRGDQPQHF. The chain has TRBV6-5 and TRBJ1-5; the match to TRBD1 covers 8 bases. The germline V gene has CDR1 MNHEY and CDR2 SVGAGI. The CDR3 has 17 amino acids. The junction had 13 bases not matched to a gene; V was cut back by 4 bases and J by 5 bases.